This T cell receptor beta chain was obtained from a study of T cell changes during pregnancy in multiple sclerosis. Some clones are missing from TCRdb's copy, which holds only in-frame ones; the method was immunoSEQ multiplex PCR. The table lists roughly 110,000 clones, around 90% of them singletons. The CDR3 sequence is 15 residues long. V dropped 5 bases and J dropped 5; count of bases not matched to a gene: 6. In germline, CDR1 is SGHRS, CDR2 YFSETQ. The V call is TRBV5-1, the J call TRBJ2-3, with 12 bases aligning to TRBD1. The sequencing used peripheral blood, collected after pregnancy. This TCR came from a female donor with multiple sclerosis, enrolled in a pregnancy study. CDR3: CASRPGTGGGDTQYF. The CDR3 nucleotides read TGCGCCAGCAGGCCCGGGACAGGGGGCGGAGATACGCAGTATTTT.